This T cell receptor beta chain was sequenced in a study of HIV-infected patients and healthy controls. This clonotype has a count of ten or more. The repertoire came from unfractionated whole blood and reflected all unsorted peripheral T cells. V lost 5 bases, J lost 7 bases, and 4 bases stayed unmatched. The CDR3 is 13 residues long. Alpha and beta constant-region primers primed reverse transcription of approximately 0.55 ug RNA. Using multiplexing indices, alpha and beta chain libraries were generated apart by chain-specific third strand synthesis. TCRdb reprocessed the 5' RACE reads with MiXCR, giving one entry per CDR3 protein. The sample contains more than 15,000 distinct CDR3 sequences, over 5% of which appear only once.

This receptor was taken from an adult in good health. Material: blood. This rearrangement joins TRBV12-3 or TRBV12-4 to TRBJ1-5; 8 bases match TRBD1. This CDR3 is CASSVTGEQPQHF. CDR3 nucleotide sequence: TGTGCCAGCAGTGTGACAGGGGAACAGCCCCAGCATTTT.